The 2 T cell receptor beta chains presented below share a single source sample, sequenced in a study of cytomegalovirus exposure and HLA in healthy donors. Vbeta (60) and Jbeta (13) primers were used in the PCR. Libraries were prepared by immunoSEQ multiplex PCR; TCRdb keeps only in-frame clonotypes and omits some of them. Of 150,000 to 200,000 clones in the sample, roughly three quarters are singletons; the top ten hold 6.5% to 9%. Sequencing was carried out using PBMCs. The receptors come from a woman in her thirties or forties in good health and CMV-seropositive.

There are a few counts of this clone. V gene TRBV19 combines with J gene TRBJ2-5, with 7 bases matching TRBD2. There are 16 residues in the CDR3. CDR1 and CDR2 (germline): LNHDA, SQIVND (reference sequence). V gave up 0 bases and J gave up 3 bases; unmatched junction bases: 7. CDR3 in DNA: TGTGCCAGTAGTATAGATCTATCCAGCGGGAAAGAGACCCAGTACTTC. It encodes CASSIDLSSGKETQYF. The whole variable domain, remainder taken from reference TRBV19 and TRBJ2-5, is DGGITQSPKYLFRKEGQNVTLSCEQNLNHDAMYWYRQDPGQGLRLIYYSQIVNDFQKGDIAEGYSVSREKKESFPLTVTSAQKNPTAFYLCASSIDLSSGKETQYFGPGTRLLVL.

This clone was observed once. The chain carries TRBV11-2 and TRBJ1-1; no clear D gene. Germline V gene sequence: CDR1 SGHAT, CDR2 FQNNGV. The CDR3 covers 15 residues. The ends were cut back, 4 bases at V and 0 bases at J, with 12 bases in the middle. In nucleotides, the CDR3 is TGTGCCAGCAGCTCTCAACAGTTTATGAACACTGAAGCTTTCTTT. Encoded protein: CASSSQQFMNTEAFF.